The rows below give T cell receptor beta chains drawn from one sample of a study of blood T cell repertoires in COVID-19. Sequenced by immunoSEQ multiplex PCR; TCRdb stores in-frame clones only, minus some. The sample lists approximately 250,000 clones, around nine tenths occurring once. The sequenced sample was peripheral blood. These receptors all come from a woman aged 55-69 years who had recovered from COVID-19. Both conserved end residues are part of each CDR3. The order of the fields is V gene, clone size, J gene, D gene, CDR3 protein, CDR3 DNA. D genes are given only for firm matches. The size field is filled for only some rows; it gives once, few, many or a size class.

TRBV10-3	-	TRBJ1-2	TRBD1	CAISEGQGGDYGYTF	TGTGCCATCAGTGAGGGACAGGGAGGGGACTATGGCTACACCTTC
TRBV12-3/TRBV12-4	-	TRBJ1-1	-	CASYRAEAFF	TGTGCCAGCTACAGGGCTGAAGCTTTCTTT
TRBV5-1	-	TRBJ1-2	TRBD1	CASSLGPGQGNGYTF	TGCGCCAGCAGCTTGGGGCCAGGACAGGGAAATGGCTACACCTTC
TRBV27	-	TRBJ2-7	TRBD1	CASSPHSLPGQGTYEQYF	TGTGCCAGCAGTCCCCACTCCCTCCCGGGACAGGGAACCTACGAGCAGTACTTC
TRBV27	-	TRBJ2-7	-	CASSLSATYEQYF	TGTGCCAGCAGTTTATCAGCGACCTACGAGCAGTACTTC
TRBV28	-	TRBJ1-3	TRBD1	CASSPMDRAGNTIYF	TGTGCCAGCAGTCCTATGGACAGGGCCGGAAACACCATATATTTT
TRBV6-2/TRBV6-3	-	TRBJ1-1	-	CASSYLTLTEAFF	TGTGCCAGCAGTTACCTGACTCTCACTGAAGCTTTCTTT
TRBV7-8	-	TRBJ2-3	-	CASSGMGGTDTQYF	TGTGCCAGCAGCGGAATGGGCGGCACAGATACGCAGTATTTT
TRBV3-1/TRBV3-2	-	TRBJ2-3	TRBD2	CASSWTSGGITDTQYF	TGTGCCAGCAGCTGGACTAGCGGGGGGATCACAGATACGCAGTATTTT
TRBV18	-	TRBJ1-1	-	CASSPRGLAFF	TGTGCCAGCTCACCTAGGGGGTTAGCTTTCTTT
TRBV29-1	once	TRBJ1-1	-	CSVEEPTVYNTEAFF	TGCAGCGTTGAAGAACCGACAGTGTACAACACTGAAGCTTTCTTT
TRBV27	-	TRBJ2-7	TRBD1	CASRQQGYSYEQYF	TGTGCCAGCAGGCAACAGGGGTACTCCTACGAGCAGTACTTC
TRBV6-1	-	TRBJ2-5	TRBD1	CASRRTGRQETQYF	TGTGCCAGCAGAAGGACAGGGAGACAAGAGACCCAGTACTTC
TRBV12-3/TRBV12-4	-	TRBJ2-7	-	CASSLNHAGEQYF	TGTGCCAGCAGTCTCAACCACGCAGGGGAGCAGTACTTC
TRBV9	-	TRBJ2-1	TRBD2	CASSVAPLAGVNEQFF	TGTGCCAGCAGCGTAGCGCCCCTAGCGGGGGTCAATGAGCAGTTCTTC
TRBV28	-	TRBJ1-5	-	CATREGNQPQHF	TGTGCCACCCGGGAGGGCAATCAGCCCCAGCATTTT
TRBV6-5	-	TRBJ2-6	-	CASRQGSGANVLTF	TGTGCCAGCAGGCAGGGCTCTGGGGCCAACGTCCTGACTTTC
TRBV11-2	once	TRBJ1-2	-	CASSLGGHLSGYTF	TGTGCCAGCAGCTTAGGGGGACATCTCAGTGGCTACACCTTC
TRBV28	once	TRBJ1-4	-	CASAEGGNEKLFF	TGTGCCAGCGCAGAAGGGGGTAATGAAAAACTGTTTTTT
TRBV5-4	few	TRBJ2-1	TRBD2	CASGRGGVDEQFF	TGTGCCAGCGGCCGGGGGGGTGTGGATGAGCAGTTCTTC